Sequencing of this T cell receptor beta chain was carried out in a study of CD4 T cell repertoires in COVID-19. No culture step preceded sequencing of the ex vivo isolated memory T cells. The table lists this clone with a count of one. Clones were sequenced by immunoSEQ multiplex PCR, and TCRdb holds only the in-frame ones, with some missing. The sample lists about 75,000 clones, roughly 85% occurring once. The V and J ends lost 0 bases and 5 bases respectively, with 17 bases between them. CDR1 is LNHDA, CDR2 SQIVND, per germline (reference sequence). The length of the CDR3 is 16 residues. The source is a human donor who had COVID-19. Specimen: CD4+ T cells from peripheral blood, collected after recovery from COVID-19. The chain recombines TRBV19 with TRBJ2-7; D possibly corresponds to TRBD1 (5 bases). DNA for the CDR3: TGTGCCAGTAGTATAGATCTCGCGCCAGGGTTCGACGAGCAGTACTTC. It translates to CASSIDLAPGFDEQYF.